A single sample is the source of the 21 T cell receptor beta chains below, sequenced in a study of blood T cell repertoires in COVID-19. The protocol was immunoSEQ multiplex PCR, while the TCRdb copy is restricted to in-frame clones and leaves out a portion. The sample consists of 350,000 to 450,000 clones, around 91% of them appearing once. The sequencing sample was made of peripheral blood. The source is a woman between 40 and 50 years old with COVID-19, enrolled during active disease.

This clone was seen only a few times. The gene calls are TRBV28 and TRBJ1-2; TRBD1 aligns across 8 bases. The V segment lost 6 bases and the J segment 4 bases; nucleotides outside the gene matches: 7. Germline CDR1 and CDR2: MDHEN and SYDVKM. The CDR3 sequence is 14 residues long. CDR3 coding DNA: TGTGCCAGCAGCTCGACAGGGGCCGGCTATGGCTACACCTTC. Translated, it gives CASSSTGAGYGYTF.

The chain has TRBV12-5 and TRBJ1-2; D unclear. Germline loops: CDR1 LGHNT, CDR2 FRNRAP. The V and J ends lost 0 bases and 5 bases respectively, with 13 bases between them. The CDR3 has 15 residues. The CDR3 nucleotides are TGTGCTAGTGGTTTGGTATCCCACATCCCTTATGGCTACACCTTC. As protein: CASGLVSHIPYGYTF.

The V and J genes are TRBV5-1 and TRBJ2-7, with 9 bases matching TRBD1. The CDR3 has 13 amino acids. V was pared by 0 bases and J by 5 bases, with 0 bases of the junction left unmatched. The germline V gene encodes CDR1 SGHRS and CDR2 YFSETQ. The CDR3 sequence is CASSLGTGDEQYF. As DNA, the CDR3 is TGCGCCAGCAGCTTGGGGACAGGGGACGAGCAGTACTTC.

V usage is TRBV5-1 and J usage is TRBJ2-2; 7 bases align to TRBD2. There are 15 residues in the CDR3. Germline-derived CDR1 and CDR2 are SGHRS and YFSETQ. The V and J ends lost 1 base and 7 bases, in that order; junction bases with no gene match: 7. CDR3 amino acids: CASSLWRGSDGELFF. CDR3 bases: TGCGCCAGCAGCTTGTGGCGCGGGAGTGACGGGGAGCTGTTTTTT.

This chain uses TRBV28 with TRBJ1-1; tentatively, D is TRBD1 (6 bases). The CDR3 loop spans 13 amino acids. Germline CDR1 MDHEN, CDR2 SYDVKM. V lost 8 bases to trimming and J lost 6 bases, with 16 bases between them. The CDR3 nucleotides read TGTGCCAGCGAGACCAGGGGTCGGGCTGAAGCTTTCTTT. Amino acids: CASETRGRAEAFF. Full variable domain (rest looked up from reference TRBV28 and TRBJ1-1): DVKVTQSSRYLVKRTGEKVFLECVQDMDHENMFWYRQDPGLGLRLIYFSYDVKMKEKGDIPEGYSVSREKKERFSLILESASTNQTSMYLCASETRGRAEAFFGQGTRLTVV.

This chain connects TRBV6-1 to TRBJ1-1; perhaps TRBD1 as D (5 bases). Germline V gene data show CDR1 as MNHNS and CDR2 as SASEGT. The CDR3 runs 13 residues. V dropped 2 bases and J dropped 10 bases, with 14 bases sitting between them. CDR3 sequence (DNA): TGTGCCAGCAGTGAAAGTAGGGGCCGAGTAGCTTTCTTT. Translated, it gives CASSESRGRVAFF.

This CDR3 is CSVGLRERYTF. DNA for the CDR3: TGCAGCGTCGGCCTTAGGGAGCGCTACACCTTC. The J gene is TRBJ1-2, the V gene TRBV29-1; D remains unclear. This CDR3 spans 11 amino acids. Germline V lookup: CDR1 SQVTM, CDR2 ANQGSEA. V was clipped by 6 bases and J by 9 bases, with 14 bases between them.

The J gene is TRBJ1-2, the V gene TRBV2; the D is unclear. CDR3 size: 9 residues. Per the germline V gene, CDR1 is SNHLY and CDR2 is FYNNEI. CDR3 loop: CGGRDGYTF. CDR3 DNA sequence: TGTGGAGGGAGGGATGGCTACACCTTC.

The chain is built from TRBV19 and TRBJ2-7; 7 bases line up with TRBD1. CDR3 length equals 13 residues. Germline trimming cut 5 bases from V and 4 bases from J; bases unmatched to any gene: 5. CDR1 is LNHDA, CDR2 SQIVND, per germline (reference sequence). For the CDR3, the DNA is TGTGCCAGTAGTCCCGCGACAGGGTACGAGCAGTACTTC. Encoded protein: CASSPATGYEQYF.

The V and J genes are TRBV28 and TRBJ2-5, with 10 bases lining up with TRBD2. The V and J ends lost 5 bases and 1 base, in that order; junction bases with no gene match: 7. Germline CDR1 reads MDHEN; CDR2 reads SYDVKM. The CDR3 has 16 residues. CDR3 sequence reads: CASSLWVAGGQETQYF. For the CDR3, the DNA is TGTGCCAGCAGTCTTTGGGTAGCGGGGGGCCAAGAGACCCAGTACTTC. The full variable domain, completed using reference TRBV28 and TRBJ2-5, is DVKVTQSSRYLVKRTGEKVFLECVQDMDHENMFWYRQDPGLGLRLIYFSYDVKMKEKGDIPEGYSVSREKKERFSLILESASTNQTSMYLCASSLWVAGGQETQYFGPGTRLLVL.

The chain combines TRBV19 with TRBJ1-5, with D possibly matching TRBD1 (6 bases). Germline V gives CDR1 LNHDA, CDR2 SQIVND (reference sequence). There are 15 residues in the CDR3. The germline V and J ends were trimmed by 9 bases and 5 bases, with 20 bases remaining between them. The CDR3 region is CASLSPRRGYQPQHF. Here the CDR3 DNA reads TGTGCCAGCCTTTCTCCCCGCAGGGGATATCAGCCCCAGCATTTT. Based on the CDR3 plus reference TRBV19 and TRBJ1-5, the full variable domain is DGGITQSPKYLFRKEGQNVTLSCEQNLNHDAMYWYRQDPGQGLRLIYYSQIVNDFQKGDIAEGYSVSREKKESFPLTVTSAQKNPTAFYLCASLSPRRGYQPQHFGDGTRLSIL.

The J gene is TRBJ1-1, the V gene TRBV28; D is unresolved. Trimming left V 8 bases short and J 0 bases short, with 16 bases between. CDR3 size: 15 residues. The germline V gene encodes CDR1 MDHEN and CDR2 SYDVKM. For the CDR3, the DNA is TGTGCCAGCTTCGCTACGGGGAGGGTGAACACTGAAGCTTTCTTT. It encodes CASFATGRVNTEAFF.

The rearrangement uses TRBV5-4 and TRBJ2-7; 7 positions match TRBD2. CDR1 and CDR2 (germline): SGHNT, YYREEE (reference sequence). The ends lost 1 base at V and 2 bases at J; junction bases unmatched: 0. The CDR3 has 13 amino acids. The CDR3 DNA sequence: TGTGCCAGCAGCTTGCGGGGGGCCTACGAGCAGTACTTC. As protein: CASSLRGAYEQYF.

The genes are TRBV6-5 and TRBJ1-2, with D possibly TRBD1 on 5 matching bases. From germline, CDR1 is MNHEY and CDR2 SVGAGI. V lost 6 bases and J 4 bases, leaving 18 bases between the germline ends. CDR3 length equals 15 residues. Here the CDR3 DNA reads TGTGCCAGCAGCCCCCGGGCGGGGGGTGGCTATGGCTACACCTTC. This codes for CASSPRAGGGYGYTF.

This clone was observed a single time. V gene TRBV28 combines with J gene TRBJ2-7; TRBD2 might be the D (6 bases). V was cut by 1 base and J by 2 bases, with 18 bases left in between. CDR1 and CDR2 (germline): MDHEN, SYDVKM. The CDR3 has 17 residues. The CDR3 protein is CASSLFTGDGGTYEQYF. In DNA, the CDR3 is TGTGCCAGCAGTTTATTCACCGGGGACGGAGGGACCTACGAGCAGTACTTC. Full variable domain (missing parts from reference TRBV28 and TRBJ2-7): DVKVTQSSRYLVKRTGEKVFLECVQDMDHENMFWYRQDPGLGLRLIYFSYDVKMKEKGDIPEGYSVSREKKERFSLILESASTNQTSMYLCASSLFTGDGGTYEQYFGPGTRLTVT.

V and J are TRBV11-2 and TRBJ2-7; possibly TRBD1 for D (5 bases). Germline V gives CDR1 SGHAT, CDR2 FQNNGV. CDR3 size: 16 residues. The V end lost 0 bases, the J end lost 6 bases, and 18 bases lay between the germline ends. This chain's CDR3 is CASSLDPVGALVEQYF. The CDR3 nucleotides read TGTGCCAGCAGCTTAGATCCGGTAGGGGCCCTAGTCGAGCAGTACTTC.

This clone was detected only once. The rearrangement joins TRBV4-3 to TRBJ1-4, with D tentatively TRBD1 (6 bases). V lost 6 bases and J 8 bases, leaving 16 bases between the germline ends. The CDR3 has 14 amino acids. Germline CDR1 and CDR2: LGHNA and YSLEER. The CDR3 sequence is CASSILTGEEKLFF. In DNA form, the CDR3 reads TGCGCCAGCAGTATACTGACAGGCGAAGAAAAACTGTTTTTT.

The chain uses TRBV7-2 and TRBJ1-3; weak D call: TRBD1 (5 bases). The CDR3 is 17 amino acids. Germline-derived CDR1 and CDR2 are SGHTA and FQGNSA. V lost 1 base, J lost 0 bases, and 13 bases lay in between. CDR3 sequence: CASSLEVGGGSGNTIYF. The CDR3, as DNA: TGTGCCAGCAGCTTAGAGGTTGGGGGGGGCTCTGGAAACACCATATATTTT.

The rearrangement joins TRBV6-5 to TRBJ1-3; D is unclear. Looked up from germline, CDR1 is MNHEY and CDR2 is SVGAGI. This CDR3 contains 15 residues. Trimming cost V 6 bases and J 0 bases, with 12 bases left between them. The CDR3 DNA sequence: TGTGCCAGCAGCTCGGAGGAGGGCTCTGGAAACACCATATATTTT. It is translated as CASSSEEGSGNTIYF.

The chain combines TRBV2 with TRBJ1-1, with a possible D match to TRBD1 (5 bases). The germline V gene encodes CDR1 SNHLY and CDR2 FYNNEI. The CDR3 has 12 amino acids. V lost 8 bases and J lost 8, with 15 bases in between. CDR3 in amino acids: CASHQGRGEAFF. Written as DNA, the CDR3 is TGTGCCAGCCATCAGGGACGGGGGGAAGCTTTCTTT.

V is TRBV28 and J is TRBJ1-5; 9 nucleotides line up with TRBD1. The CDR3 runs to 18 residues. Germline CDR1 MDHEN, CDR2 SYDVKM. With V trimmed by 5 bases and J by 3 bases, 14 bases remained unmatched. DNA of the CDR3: TGTGCCAGCAGTCCAAACCAGAGACAGGGGGTGCCCAATCAGCCCCAGCATTTT. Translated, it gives CASSPNQRQGVPNQPQHF.